This T cell receptor beta chain was recorded in a study of blood T cells in healthy people across ages. About the study: About one barcoded beta molecule per two T cells came from capture by template switching. Study-level findings and limits: Older individuals had lower TCR beta diversity per million T cells (the decline was roughly linear). Long-lived and aged donors differed, with more naive CD4+ cells and higher diversity in the long-lived.

The CDR3 is made up of 11 amino acids. Germline CDR1 reads MNHEY; CDR2 reads SVGAGI. This clonotype appeared a few times. Its antigen is unidentified. A much larger clone differs from this one at a single base, so this may be a read error. Together with a sample-barcoded 5' primer, a J-beta primer mix was included in a second PCR lasting roughly 6 to 12 cycles. No fewer than 3 million CDR3-containing paired-end reads came from each sample. Using its own MiXCR run on the 5' RACE reads, TCRdb lists one record per CDR3 protein. The sample lists 1.5 million to 1.8 million distinct CDR3 sequences; roughly 43% were seen once.

V is TRBV6-5 and J is TRBJ2-4; D call uncertain. The J call may be faulty, since TRBJ2-7 better matches the DNA end. This clonotype originated in a woman younger than 30 in good health. The sample was blood. CDR3: CASRQAHEQYF. In nucleotides, the CDR3 is TGTGCCAGCAGACAAGCCCACGAGCAGTACTTC.